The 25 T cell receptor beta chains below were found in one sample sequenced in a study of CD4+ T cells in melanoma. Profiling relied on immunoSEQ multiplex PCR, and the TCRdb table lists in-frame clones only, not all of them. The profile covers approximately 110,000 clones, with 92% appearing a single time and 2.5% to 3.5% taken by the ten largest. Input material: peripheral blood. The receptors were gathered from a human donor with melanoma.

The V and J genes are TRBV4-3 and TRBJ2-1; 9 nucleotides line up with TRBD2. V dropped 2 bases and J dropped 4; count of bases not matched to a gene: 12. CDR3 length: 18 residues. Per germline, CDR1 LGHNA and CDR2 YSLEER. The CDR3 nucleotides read TGCGCCAGCAGCCAAAATAGCGGGAGAGCACCCATATACAATGAGCAGTTCTTC. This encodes CASSQNSGRAPIYNEQFF.

The CDR3 DNA is TGTGCCAGCATCTCCTTGGGGGGGAATGAAAAACTGTTTTTT. It encodes CASISLGGNEKLFF. V gene TRBV11-3 combines with J gene TRBJ1-4; perhaps TRBD1 as D (5 bases). With 7 bases removed from V and 5 bases from J, the gap between germline ends came to 14 bases. The CDR3 sequence is 14 residues long. From germline, CDR1 is SGHNT and CDR2 YENEEA.

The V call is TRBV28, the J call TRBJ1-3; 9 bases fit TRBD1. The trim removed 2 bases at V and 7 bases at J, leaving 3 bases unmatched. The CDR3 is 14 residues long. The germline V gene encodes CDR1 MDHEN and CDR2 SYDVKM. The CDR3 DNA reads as TGTGCCAGCAGTTTAGTAGGGACAGGGAACACCATATATTTT. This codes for CASSLVGTGNTIYF.

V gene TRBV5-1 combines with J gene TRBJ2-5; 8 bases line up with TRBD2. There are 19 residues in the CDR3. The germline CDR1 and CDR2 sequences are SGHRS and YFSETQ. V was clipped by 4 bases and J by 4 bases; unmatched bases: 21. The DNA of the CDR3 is TGCGCCAGCAGCATTCTCGGGACTAGTGGGGTATCGGCCCGAGAGACCCAGTACTTC. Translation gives CASSILGTSGVSARETQYF.

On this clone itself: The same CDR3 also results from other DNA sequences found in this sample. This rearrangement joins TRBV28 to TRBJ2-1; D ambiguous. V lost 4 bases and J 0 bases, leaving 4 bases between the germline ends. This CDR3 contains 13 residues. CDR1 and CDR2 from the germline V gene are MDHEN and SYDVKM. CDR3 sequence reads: CASSWDSYNEQFF. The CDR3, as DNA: TGTGCCAGCAGTTGGGACTCCTACAATGAGCAGTTCTTC.

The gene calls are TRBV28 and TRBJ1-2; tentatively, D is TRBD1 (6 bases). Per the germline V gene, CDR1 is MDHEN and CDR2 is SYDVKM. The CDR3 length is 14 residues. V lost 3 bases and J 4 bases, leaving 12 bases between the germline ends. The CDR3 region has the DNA TGTGCCAGCAGTTTCCTCCCGGGGGCCTATGGCTACACCTTC. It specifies CASSFLPGAYGYTF.

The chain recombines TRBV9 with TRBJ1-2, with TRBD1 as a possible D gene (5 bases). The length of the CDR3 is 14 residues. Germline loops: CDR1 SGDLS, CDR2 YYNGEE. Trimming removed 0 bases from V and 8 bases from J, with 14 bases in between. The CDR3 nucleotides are TGTGCCAGCAGCGTAGGTGGGGCCCTTCGCGGCTACACCTTC. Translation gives CASSVGGALRGYTF.

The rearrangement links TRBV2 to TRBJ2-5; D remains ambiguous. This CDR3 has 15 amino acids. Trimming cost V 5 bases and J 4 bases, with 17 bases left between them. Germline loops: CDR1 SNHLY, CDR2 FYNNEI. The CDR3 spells CASSWGWGGSETQYF. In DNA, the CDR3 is TGTGCCAGCAGTTGGGGTTGGGGTGGGTCAGAGACCCAGTACTTC.

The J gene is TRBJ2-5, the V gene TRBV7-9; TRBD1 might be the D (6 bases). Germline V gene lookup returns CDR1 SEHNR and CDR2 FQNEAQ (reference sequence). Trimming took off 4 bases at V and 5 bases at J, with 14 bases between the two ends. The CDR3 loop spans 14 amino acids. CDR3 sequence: CASSWADSLETQYF. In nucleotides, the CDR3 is TGTGCCAGCAGCTGGGCGGACAGTTTGGAGACCCAGTACTTC.

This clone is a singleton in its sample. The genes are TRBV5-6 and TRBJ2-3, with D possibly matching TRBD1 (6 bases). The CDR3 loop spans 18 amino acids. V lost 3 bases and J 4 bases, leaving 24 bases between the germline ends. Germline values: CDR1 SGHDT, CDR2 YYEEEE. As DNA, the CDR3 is TGTGCCAGCAGCTCCAAAAACACAGGGAATCTTAGCCCAGATACGCAGTATTTT. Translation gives CASSSKNTGNLSPDTQYF.

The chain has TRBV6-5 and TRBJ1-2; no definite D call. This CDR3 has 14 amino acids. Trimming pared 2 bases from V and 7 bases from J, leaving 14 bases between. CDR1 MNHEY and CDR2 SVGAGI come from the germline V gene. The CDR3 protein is CASSYRVDFPGYTF. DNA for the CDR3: TGTGCCAGCAGTTACCGGGTGGACTTTCCTGGCTACACCTTC.

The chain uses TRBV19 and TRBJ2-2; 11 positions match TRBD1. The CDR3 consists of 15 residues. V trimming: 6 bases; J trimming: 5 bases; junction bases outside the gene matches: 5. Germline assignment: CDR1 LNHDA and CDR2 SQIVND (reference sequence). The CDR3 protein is CASRRGTGGTGELFF. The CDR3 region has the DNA TGTGCCAGTAGGAGGGGGACAGGGGGGACCGGGGAGCTGTTTTTT.

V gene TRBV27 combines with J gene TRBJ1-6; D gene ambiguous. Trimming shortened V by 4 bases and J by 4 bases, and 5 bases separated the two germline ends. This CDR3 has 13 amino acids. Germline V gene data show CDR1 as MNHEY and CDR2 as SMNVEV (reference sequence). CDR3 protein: CASSSGYNSPLHF. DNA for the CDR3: TGTGCCAGCAGTTCAGGTTATAATTCACCCCTCCACTTT.

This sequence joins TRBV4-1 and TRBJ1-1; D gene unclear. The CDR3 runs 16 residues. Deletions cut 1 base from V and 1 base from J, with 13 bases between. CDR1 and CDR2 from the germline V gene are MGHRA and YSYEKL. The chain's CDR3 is CASSQVRVTSNTEAFF. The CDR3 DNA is TGCGCCAGCAGCCAAGTTAGAGTTACGTCGAACACTGAAGCTTTCTTT.

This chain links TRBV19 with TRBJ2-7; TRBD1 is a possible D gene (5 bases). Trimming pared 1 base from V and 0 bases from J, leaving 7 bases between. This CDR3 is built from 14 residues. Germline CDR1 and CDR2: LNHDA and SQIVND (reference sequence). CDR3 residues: CASSIGQPSYEQYF. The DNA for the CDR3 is TGTGCCAGTAGTATAGGACAGCCCTCCTACGAGCAGTACTTC.

CDR3 amino acids: CASSQSITTVNEQFF. In nucleotides, the CDR3 is TGTGCCAGCAGCCAAAGTATAACTACGGTCAATGAGCAGTTCTTC. The chain joins TRBV14 to TRBJ2-1; D unclear. The V gene lost 2 bases and the J gene lost 6 bases, with 14 bases spanning the gap. Germline lookup yields CDR1 SGHDN and CDR2 FVKESK. CDR3 length equals 15 residues.

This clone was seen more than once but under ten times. The CDR3 sequence: CASSSGTYYEQYF. The CDR3 DNA is TGTGCCAGCAGCTCCGGGACTTACTACGAGCAGTACTTC. V is TRBV7-9 and J is TRBJ2-7; maybe TRBD2 (6 bases). Trimming removed 4 bases from V and 3 bases from J, with 10 bases in between. The CDR3 covers 13 residues. Germline-derived CDR1 and CDR2 are SEHNR and FQNEAQ (reference sequence).

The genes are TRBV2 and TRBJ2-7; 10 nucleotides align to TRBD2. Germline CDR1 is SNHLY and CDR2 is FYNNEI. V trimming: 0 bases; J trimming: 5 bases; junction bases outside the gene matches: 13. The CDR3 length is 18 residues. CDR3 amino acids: CASSEAPGTSALGDEQYF. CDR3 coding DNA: TGTGCCAGCAGTGAAGCCCCCGGGACTAGCGCCCTTGGGGACGAGCAGTACTTC.

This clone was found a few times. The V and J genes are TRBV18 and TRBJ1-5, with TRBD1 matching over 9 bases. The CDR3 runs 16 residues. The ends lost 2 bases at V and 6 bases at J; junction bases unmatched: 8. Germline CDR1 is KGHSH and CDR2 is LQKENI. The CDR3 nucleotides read TGTGCCAGCTCACCAGGAACAGGGGGCGCCGGTCAGCCCCAGCATTTT. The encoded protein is CASSPGTGGAGQPQHF.

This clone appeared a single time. CDR3 protein: CASSLVDEQFF. DNA for the CDR3: TGTGCCAGCAGCTTAGTAGATGAGCAGTTCTTC. This rearrangement joins TRBV11-2 to TRBJ2-1, with D unclear. This CDR3 is 11 amino acids long. Trimming took off 1 base at V and 8 bases at J, with 3 bases between the two ends. The germline V gene encodes CDR1 SGHAT and CDR2 FQNNGV.

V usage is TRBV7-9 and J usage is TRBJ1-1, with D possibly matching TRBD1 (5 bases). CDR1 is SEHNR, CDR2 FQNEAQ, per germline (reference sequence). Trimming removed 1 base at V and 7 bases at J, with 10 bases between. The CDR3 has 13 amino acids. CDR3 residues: CASSLGGSDEAFF. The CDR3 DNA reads TGTGCCAGCAGCTTAGGGGGCTCCGATGAAGCTTTCTTT.

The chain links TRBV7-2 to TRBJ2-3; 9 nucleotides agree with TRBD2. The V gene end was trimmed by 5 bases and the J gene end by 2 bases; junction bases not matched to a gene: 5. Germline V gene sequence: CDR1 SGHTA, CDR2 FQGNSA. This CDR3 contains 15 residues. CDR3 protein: CASSPLAGYTDTQYF. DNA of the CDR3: TGTGCCAGCAGCCCCCTAGCGGGGTACACAGATACGCAGTATTTT.

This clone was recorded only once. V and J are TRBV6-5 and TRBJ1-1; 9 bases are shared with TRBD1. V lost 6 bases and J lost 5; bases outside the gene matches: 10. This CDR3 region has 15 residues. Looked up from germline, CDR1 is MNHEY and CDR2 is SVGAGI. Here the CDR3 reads CASRRDREVGTEAFF. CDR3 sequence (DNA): TGTGCCAGCAGAAGGGACAGGGAGGTGGGTACTGAAGCTTTCTTT.

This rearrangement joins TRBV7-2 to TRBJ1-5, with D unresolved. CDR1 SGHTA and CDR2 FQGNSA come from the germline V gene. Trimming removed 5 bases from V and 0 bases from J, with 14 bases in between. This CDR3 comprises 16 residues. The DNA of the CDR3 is TGTGCCAGCAGCCCCGGGAGCCTGTATAGCAATCAGCCCCAGCATTTT. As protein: CASSPGSLYSNQPQHF.

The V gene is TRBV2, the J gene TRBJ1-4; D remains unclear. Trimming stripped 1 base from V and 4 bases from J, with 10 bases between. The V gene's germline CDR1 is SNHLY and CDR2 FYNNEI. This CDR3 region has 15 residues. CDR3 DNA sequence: TGTGCCAGCAGTGAAGTGGAATTCAATAATGAAAAACTGTTTTTT. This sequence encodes CASSEVEFNNEKLFF.